This T cell receptor beta chain was documented in a study of blood T cells in healthy people across ages (dated by TCRdb to the mid-2010s). General notes on the study: In model experiments, roughly one uniquely barcoded TCR beta cDNA molecule per two T cells was captured by template switching. Age-related changes in TCR beta repertoire diversity were measured in the study by deep sequencing normalized with unique cDNA molecular identifiers. The donors were divided into four age groups: young (average around 16 years), middle-aged (around 37), aged (about 56) and long-lived (nearly 85). Donors of different ages were randomly distributed across sequencing lanes to avoid experimental bias. The study analyzed two additional independent replicas of 1 million unique cDNA reads from the same blood draw for two donors, one aged 18 to 30 and one aged 80 or older. The full study reports these points: Observed TCR beta diversity per million T cells fell roughly linearly with age, and a significant reduction was already apparent by age around 44. Total diversity estimates from one million sequenced T cells were considered lower bounds and underestimates. Compared with the aged group, the long-lived group had more naive CD4+ T cells, fewer expanded clones and increased TCR diversity, suggesting age selection. Donor CMV infection status was unknown, potentially confounding age-related changes in expanded clonotypes. Observed TCR beta diversity correlated strongly with the percentage of naive T cells measured by flow cytometry. Since profiling was done on bulk unsorted PBMCs, naive and antigen-experienced compartments could not be conclusively compared.

Library preparation used 5' RACE. The sequencer was an Illumina HiSeq 2500. A second PCR of roughly 7 to 11 cycles was performed with a sample-barcoded 5' primer and a J-beta primer mix. Each TCR beta cDNA molecule received a unique molecular identifier from a template-switch 5' adaptor carrying 12 random nucleotides. Each sample yielded at least 2.5 million CDR3-containing paired-end reads. First-strand cDNA was synthesized from all RNA with the Mint cDNA synthesis kit, primed by a TRBC-specific oligonucleotide. Following uracil-DNA glycosylase treatment, all cDNA underwent a first 18-cycle PCR with the universal primers M1SS and BC2_uni_R. The published analysis was carried out like this. Normalization of each sample was performed by random selection of 1 million high-quality reads, each carrying a distinct molecular identifier. Instead of being binned into consensus sequences, reads that shared molecular identifiers were thrown out. CDR3 identification, clonotype clustering and error correction used MiTCR with a Q25 quality threshold and the strictest error-elimination algorithm. A nonparametric unseen species model with Euler transformation was used to estimate lower-bound total TCR beta diversity. The public reads were run again by TCRdb, first through fastp at Q25 and then through MiXCR, and only productive beta chains were kept. One record per CDR3 amino acid sequence lists the most common genes and DNA. These V and J calls originate from TCRdb's pipeline instead of the authors' own analysis. The sample yields 700,000 to 850,000 distinct CDR3 sequences; about 37% were counted once. Jointly, the top ten make up under 15% of the sample.

The roughly 38 donors, aged 6 to 90 years, were systemically healthy Caucasian individuals from Russia. Ten milliliters of peripheral blood were drawn from each donor into EDTA-treated Vacutainer tubes. PBMCs were isolated by Ficoll-Paque density-gradient centrifugation, with at least 7 million obtained per sample. Total RNA was extracted from PBMCs with Trizol reagent, with at least 6 micrograms obtained per sample. Naive CD45RAhigh/CD27high T cell percentages were measured by flow cytometry on a PBMC aliquot from every donor. As for this clonotype: Its specific antigen is unknown. No base quality values were provided; no much bigger clone lies one nucleotide off.

For CDR1 and CDR2, the germline V gene lists SGHRS and YFSETQ. Germline trimming: 0 bases from V, 1 base from J; junction bases outside gene matches: 3. The CDR3 spans 15 residues, from the cysteine through the phenylalanine. CDR3 DNA is the only sequence kept; it has 45 bases, read in frame from the first base. This receptor was identified in a man in his late teens or twenties in good health. The specimen sequenced was blood. The chain is assembled from TRBV5-1 and TRBJ2-5; 7 central bases correspond to TRBD1. The CDR3 region has the sequence CASSLEGQLQETQYF. The bases are TGCGCCAGCAGCTTGGAGGGACAGCTCCAAGAGACCCAGTACTTC.